The 2 T cell receptor beta chains below all came from one sample that was sequenced in a study of beta chain features in type 1 diabetes. Study-wide results and caveats: Within each of all four CD4+ subsets, Type 1 diabetes patients had TCRB CDR3s that were moderately but significantly shorter.

Expressed TCRB transcripts were sequenced, since all the RNA that had been isolated was reverse transcribed. Some clones are missing from TCRdb's copy, which holds only in-frame ones; the method was immunoSEQ multiplex PCR. Here the sample spans around 130,000 clones, roughly 10% being singletons. These receptors' antigens are unknown. Sequencing was done on a sample of central memory CD4+ T cells from blood. The receptors derive from a young man with type 1 diabetes.

The chain recombines TRBV7-2 with TRBJ2-2; 10 bases align to TRBD1. The CDR3 extends over 16 amino acids. Per the germline V gene, CDR1 is SGHTA and CDR2 is FQGNSA. The V and J ends lost 4 bases and 3 bases, in that order; junction bases with no gene match: 5. CDR3 sequence (DNA): TGTGCCAGCAGCTCTGGACAGGGGGTGGACACCGGGGAGCTGTTTTTT. As protein: CASSSGQGVDTGELFF.

This clone was observed a few times. The rearrangement uses TRBV5-6 and TRBJ2-5; D unresolved. CDR1 is SGHDT and CDR2 is YYEEEE in the germline V gene. V was pared by 4 bases and J by 3 bases, with 4 bases between. The CDR3 totals 11 residues. CDR3 nucleotide sequence: TGTGCCAGCAGCATCAAAGAGACCCAGTACTTC. Its translation: CASSIKETQYF.